These T cell receptor beta chains were read from a single sample in a study of control samples from healthy donors and cancer patients. Here immunoSEQ multiplex PCR was the method, and the copy in TCRdb shows in-frame clones only, minus some. The sample has approximately 52,000 clones, 95% to 97% seen once. Sequences were obtained from blood. The receptors originated from a woman aged 18-29 years in good health. CDR3s include the opening cysteine and the closing phenylalanine or tryptophan. A D gene is named only where the DNA matches it firmly. Clone size appears in some rows only: once, few, many, or a class for an expanded clone.

j_gene | abundance | d_gene | v_gene | CDR3aa | CDR3nt
TRBJ1-2 | NA | NA | TRBV5-1 | CASSLAVGLASHGYTF | TGCGCCAGCAGCTTGGCCGTGGGACTGGCCAGCCATGGCTACACCTTC
TRBJ1-1 | NA | NA | TRBV12-5 | CASGLTGNGATEAFF | TGTGCTAGTGGTTTGACCGGAAATGGGGCCACTGAAGCTTTCTTT
TRBJ1-2 | NA | TRBD1 | TRBV6-6 | CASSQGQNYGYTF | TGTGCCAGCAGCCAGGGACAGAACTATGGCTACACCTTC
TRBJ2-2 | NA | TRBD2 | TRBV29-1 | CSVEDQSGGNTGELFF | TGCAGCGTTGAAGATCAGAGCGGGGGGAACACCGGGGAGCTGTTTTTT
TRBJ1-3 | NA | NA | TRBV19 | CASSIGSRSSGNTIYF | TGTGCCAGTAGTATTGGCTCGAGAAGCTCTGGAAACACCATATATTTT
TRBJ1-6 | NA | TRBD1 | TRBV18 | CASSPRPTGGNSPLHF | TGTGCCAGCTCACCACGCCCCACAGGGGGGAATTCACCCCTCCACTTT
TRBJ1-2 | NA | TRBD1 | TRBV7-8 | CASSLDHRGGYGYTF | TGTGCCAGCAGCTTAGACCACAGGGGAGGCTATGGCTACACCTTC
TRBJ1-1 | once | NA | TRBV23-1 | CASSHLRDSEAFF | TGCGCCAGCAGTCATCTTCGCGACTCTGAAGCTTTCTTT
TRBJ1-1 | NA | NA | TRBV5-1 | CASSNTLGDGPNTEAFF | TGCGCCAGCAGCAACACCCTAGGGGACGGGCCCAACACTGAAGCTTTCTTT
TRBJ2-1 | NA | NA | TRBV6-2/TRBV6-3 | CASSQTTGGAQFF | TGTGCCAGCAGTCAAACGACTGGCGGGGCGCAGTTCTTC
TRBJ2-7 | NA | NA | TRBV19 | CASSKRGGPLEQYF | TGTGCCAGTAGTAAGAGGGGGGGCCCTCTCGAGCAGTACTTC
TRBJ2-5 | once | NA | TRBV6-5 | CASSQTQGSGETQYF | TGTGCCAGCAGTCAGACACAGGGTTCGGGGGAGACCCAGTACTTC
TRBJ1-1 | once | NA | TRBV5-1 | CASSSGWDAEAFF | TGCGCCAGCAGCTCTGGGTGGGACGCTGAAGCTTTCTTT
TRBJ1-4 | NA | NA | TRBV19 | CASSMGKLTATNEKLFF | TGTGCCAGTAGTATGGGTAAACTGACAGCAACTAATGAAAAACTGTTTTTT
TRBJ2-3 | NA | TRBD2 | TRBV3-1/TRBV3-2 | CASSPSGRSTDTQYF | TGTGCCAGCAGCCCTAGCGGGCGTAGCACAGATACGCAGTATTTT
TRBJ1-1 | few | NA | TRBV13 | CASGLGDHTEAFF | TGTGCCAGCGGCCTGGGGGATCACACTGAAGCTTTCTTT
TRBJ1-2 | NA | NA | TRBV6-2/TRBV6-3 | CASSYTDLYGHTF | TGTGCCAGCAGCTATACGGACCTTTATGGCCACACCTTC
TRBJ2-3 | NA | TRBD2 | TRBV5-1 | CASSRGTSGGRGTDTQYF | TGCGCCAGCAGCCGCGGGACTAGCGGGGGCAGAGGGACAGATACGCAGTATTTT
TRBJ1-2 | NA | TRBD1 | TRBV7-2 | CASSQNRGGYTF | TGTGCCAGCAGCCAAAACAGGGGCGGCTACACCTTC
TRBJ2-3 | NA | TRBD2 | TRBV4-3 | CASSQVAGGADTQYF | TGCGCCAGCAGCCAAGTAGCGGGGGGGGCAGATACGCAGTATTTT
TRBJ1-1 | NA | NA | TRBV19 | CASSNSPSQDTETFF | TGTGCCAGTAGTAATTCCCCCTCACAGGATACTGAAACTTTCTTT
TRBJ2-5 | NA | TRBD2 | TRBV11-2 | CASSLPLAGGQETQYF | TGTGCCAGCAGCTTACCGCTAGCGGGGGGGCAAGAGACCCAGTACTTC
TRBJ1-6 | NA | NA | TRBV30 | CAWSVNSPLHF | TGTGCCTGGAGTGTAAATTCACCCCTCCACTTT
TRBJ2-3 | NA | NA | TRBV6-4 | CASSDSIRGGHGPDTQYF | TGTGCCAGCAGTGACTCGATCAGGGGAGGGCACGGCCCAGATACGCAGTATTTT
TRBJ1-1 | NA | NA | TRBV28 | CASSLPQVAAFF | TGTGCCAGCAGTCTCCCCCAGGTCGCAGCTTTCTTT
TRBJ1-2 | NA | NA | TRBV7-6 | CAVNELGGYTF | TGTGCCGTTAACGAACTGGGGGGCTACACCTTC
TRBJ2-3 | NA | NA | TRBV10-2 | CASSARALPDTQYF | TGCGCCAGCAGTGCCCGGGCTCTCCCAGATACGCAGTATTTT
TRBJ2-7 | few | NA | TRBV6-1 | CASRTQGEQYF | TGTGCCAGCAGAACCCAGGGTGAGCAGTACTTC
TRBJ1-6 | NA | NA | TRBV5-6 | CASSPPQGRYNSPLHF | TGTGCCAGCAGCCCCCCGCAAGGGCGCTATAATTCACCCCTCCACTTT
TRBJ1-3 | NA | NA | TRBV9 | CASSASGNTIYF | TGTGCCAGCAGCGCTTCTGGAAACACCATATATTTT
TRBJ2-1 | NA | TRBD2 | TRBV19 | CASSIVGLAGNEQFF | TGTGCCAGTAGTATAGTAGGACTAGCGGGGAATGAGCAGTTCTTC
TRBJ1-6 | NA | TRBD1 | TRBV5-6 | CASSPNRQGRTLNSPLHF | TGTGCCAGCAGCCCGAACAGACAGGGGCGAACACTAAATTCACCCCTCCACTTT
TRBJ1-6 | NA | NA | TRBV23-1 | CASSQSRGARRMNSPLHF | TGCGCCAGCAGTCAATCGAGGGGGGCGCGTCGAATGAATTCACCCCTCCACTTT
TRBJ2-1 | NA | TRBD2 | TRBV11-3 | CASSPGRGYNEQFF | TGTGCCAGCAGCCCCGGGAGGGGATACAATGAGCAGTTCTTC
TRBJ2-1 | NA | NA | TRBV4-1 | CASSHQLGGPSYNEQFF | TGCGCCAGCAGCCATCAACTCGGGGGGCCCTCCTACAATGAGCAGTTCTTC
TRBJ2-7 | NA | NA | TRBV18 | CASSPRTASSYEQYF | TGTGCCAGCTCACCGAGGACGGCAAGCTCCTACGAGCAGTACTTC
TRBJ2-7 | NA | NA | TRBV12-3/TRBV12-4 | CASSLMAGAEQYF | TGTGCCAGCAGTTTAATGGCAGGGGCCGAGCAGTACTTC
TRBJ1-2 | NA | NA | TRBV3-1/TRBV3-2 | CASSQLGYGYTF | TGTGCCAGCAGCCAGCTGGGCTATGGCTACACCTTC
TRBJ1-1 | NA | NA | TRBV29-1 | CSVQQNTEAFF | TGCAGCGTTCAGCAGAACACTGAAGCTTTCTTT
TRBJ1-6 | NA | TRBD1 | TRBV5-1 | CASSFWDREYNSPLHF | TGCGCCAGCAGCTTTTGGGACAGGGAGTATAATTCACCCCTCCACTTT
TRBJ2-2 | few | NA | TRBV6-5 | CASQPVETGELFF | TGTGCCAGCCAGCCGGTAGAGACCGGGGAGCTGTTTTTT
TRBJ2-5 | NA | NA | TRBV6-1 | CASSDGFQETQYF | TGTGCCAGCAGTGACGGATTCCAAGAGACCCAGTACTTC
TRBJ1-2 | NA | NA | TRBV13 | CASSLGQALSWGYTF | TGTGCCAGCAGCTTAGGGCAGGCCTTATCGTGGGGCTACACCTTC
TRBJ2-3 | NA | NA | TRBV20-1 | CSAQGPDTQYF | TGCAGTGCCCAGGGGCCTGATACGCAGTATTTT
TRBJ1-4 | NA | NA | TRBV5-5 | CASSFAGQGEKLFF | TGTGCCAGCAGCTTCGCAGGGCAGGGGGAAAAACTGTTTTTT
TRBJ1-1 | once | NA | TRBV2 | CASRIQGPSLNTEAFF | TGTGCCAGCAGAATACAGGGACCTAGTTTGAACACTGAAGCTTTCTTT
TRBJ2-7 | NA | TRBD1 | TRBV4-1 | CASSQGQGYYEQYF | TGCGCCAGCAGCCAAGGACAGGGGTACTACGAGCAGTACTTC
TRBJ1-3 | NA | NA | TRBV5-6 | CASSLYGSRNSGNTIYF | TGTGCCAGCAGCTTGTATGGTTCACGGAACTCTGGAAACACCATATATTTT
TRBJ2-3 | NA | NA | TRBV19 | CASSIWRGTGVADTQYF | TGTGCCAGTAGTATATGGAGGGGAACAGGGGTGGCAGATACGCAGTATTTT
TRBJ1-1 | NA | TRBD1 | TRBV5-5 | CASRSGTGGVSGDTEAFF | TGTGCCAGCCGGTCAGGGACAGGGGGCGTGAGCGGGGACACTGAAGCTTTCTTT
TRBJ2-5 | NA | TRBD2 | TRBV7-2 | CASSLRTSGGETQYF | TGTGCCAGCAGCTTAAGGACTAGCGGGGGAGAGACCCAGTACTTC
TRBJ2-1 | NA | NA | TRBV27 | CASSWGPYNEQFF | TGTGCCAGCAGCTGGGGACCATACAATGAGCAGTTCTTC
TRBJ2-1 | NA | NA | TRBV18 | CASSSDSKIYEQFF | TGTGCCAGCTCATCTGATAGTAAGATATATGAGCAGTTCTTC
TRBJ1-6 | NA | TRBD1 | TRBV5-6 | CASSLWTGRSPLHF | TGTGCCAGCAGCTTGTGGACAGGCCGTTCACCCCTCCACTTT
TRBJ1-1 | NA | NA | TRBV27 | CASSFVTNTEAFF | TGTGCCAGCAGTTTTGTTACGAACACTGAAGCTTTCTTT